This TCR beta chain was found in a study of OX40 agonist ivuxolimab in advanced cancers. Study summary: The study treated patients with ivuxolimab, an agonistic anti-OX40 (CD134) antibody. At 0.01 to 10 mg/kg, ivuxolimab was administered intravenously to patients every 2 weeks. Having had anti-PD-1, anti-PD-L1 or anti-CTLA-4 therapy before was allowed, and approximately 40% had some. Study findings and constraints: By week 6 at 0.1 to 3.0 mg/kg, blood CD4+ and CD8+ T cells had expanded clonally.

The method was immunoSEQ multiplex PCR; TCRdb's version includes in-frame clones alone and lacks a portion of them. The sample includes nearly 55,000 clones, approximately 85% of them seen just once. Comments on this clone: Its target is not known.

The TCR sequence derives from an adult with an advanced solid tumor such as melanoma, head and neck, liver or kidney cancer. Sample: CD4+ or CD8+ T cells sorted from blood, taken in a trial of the OX40 agonist ivuxolimab.

CDR3: CASSLPRQAGRQETQYF. The CDR3 bases are TGTGCCAGCTCACTCCCGCGGCAGGCTGGACGCCAAGAGACCCAGTACTTC. J is TRBJ2-5 and V is TRBV18, with D uncertain. CDR1 is KGHSH and CDR2 is LQKENI in the germline V gene. Trimming stripped 4 bases from V and 1 base from J, with 19 bases between. This CDR3 is built from 17 residues.